This T cell receptor (beta chain) was identified in a study of blood T cell repertoires in COVID-19. The V gene's germline CDR1 is SGHDT and CDR2 YYEEEE. V lost 4 bases and J 6 bases, leaving 15 bases between the germline ends. The CDR3 length is 14 residues. Using immunoSEQ multiplex PCR, the repertoire was profiled, and TCRdb retains in-frame clones only, with some absent. The sample has more than 300,000 clones, just under 90% seen once; the top ten hold about 2%. Seattle researchers signed up patients amid active infection and tracked them longitudinally. This clone came up once. Sequencing was done on a sample of peripheral blood. This rearrangement joins TRBV5-6 to TRBJ2-3, with D perhaps matching TRBD2 (6 bases). This sequence was found in a young woman with COVID-19, enrolled during active disease. Here the CDR3 reads CASSTGARGDTQYF. CDR3 DNA sequence: TGTGCCAGCAGCACCGGGGCCCGGGGGGATACGCAGTATTTT.